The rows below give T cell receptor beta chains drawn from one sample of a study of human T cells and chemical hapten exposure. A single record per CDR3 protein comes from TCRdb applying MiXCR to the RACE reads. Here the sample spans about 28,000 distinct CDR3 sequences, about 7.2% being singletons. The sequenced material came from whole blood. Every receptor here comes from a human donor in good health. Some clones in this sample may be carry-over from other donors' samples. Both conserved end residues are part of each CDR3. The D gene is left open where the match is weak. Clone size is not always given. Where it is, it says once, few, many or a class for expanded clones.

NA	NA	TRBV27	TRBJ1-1	CASSLSVGRNTEAFF	TGTGCCAGCAGTTTAAGCGTAGGTAGGAACACTGAAGCTTTCTTT
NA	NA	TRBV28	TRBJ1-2	CASSRRDGYTF	TGTGCCAGCAGTCGGCGTGACGGCTACACCTTC
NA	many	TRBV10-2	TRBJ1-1	CASSEMGGPNTEAFF	TGCGCCAGCAGTGAGATGGGGGGCCCGAACACTGAAGCTTTCTTT
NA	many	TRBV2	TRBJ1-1	CASSGVDRCAVEAFF	TGTGCCAGCAGTGGAGTCGACAGGTGTGCCGTTGAAGCTTTCTTT
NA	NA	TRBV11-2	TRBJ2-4	CSSSLFVIAKNIQYF	TGTTCCAGCAGCTTGTTTGTTATAGCCAAAAACATTCAGTACTTC
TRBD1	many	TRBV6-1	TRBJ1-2	CASTPTGTANYDGYTF	TGTGCCAGCACCCCGACCGGGACAGCGAATTATGATGGCTACACCTTC
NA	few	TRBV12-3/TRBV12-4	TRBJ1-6	CASRPGQGSNSPLHF	TGTGCCAGCAGACCGGGGCAGGGCAGCAATTCACCCCTCCACTTT
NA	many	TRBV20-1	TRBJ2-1	CSARKNRVPREQFF	TGCAGTGCTAGGAAAAACAGGGTGCCAAGGGAGCAGTTCTTC
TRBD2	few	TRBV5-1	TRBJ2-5	CASTMGRAGGETQYF	TGCGCCAGCACCATGGGCCGAGCGGGAGGAGAGACCCAGTACTTC
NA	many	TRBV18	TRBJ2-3	CASSRDFTSTDTQYF	TGTGCCAGCTCACGTGACTTCACTAGCACAGATACGCAGTATTTT
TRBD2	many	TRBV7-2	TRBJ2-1	CASSPGLGTYNEQFF	TGTGCCAGCAGCCCTGGACTAGGGACCTACAATGAGCAGTTCTTC
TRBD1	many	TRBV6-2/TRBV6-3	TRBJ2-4	CASSPRQGAQYF	TGTGCCAGCAGTCCCCGACAGGGCGCTCAGTACTTC
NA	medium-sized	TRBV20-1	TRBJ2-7	CSADNGLSYEQYF	TGCAGTGCTGATAACGGCCTCTCCTACGAGCAGTACTTC
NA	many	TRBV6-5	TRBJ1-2	CASRPGDGGGGYTF	TGTGCCAGTCGACCGGGGGACGGAGGCGGCGGCTACACCTTC
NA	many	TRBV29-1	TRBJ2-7	CSVEDLVTYEQYF	TGCAGCGTTGAAGACCTAGTCACCTACGAGCAGTACTTC
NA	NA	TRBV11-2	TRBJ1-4	CASSLGPRRTFNEKLFF	TGTGCCAGCAGCTTAGGCCCCCGGAGAACCTTTAATGAAAAACTGTTTTTT
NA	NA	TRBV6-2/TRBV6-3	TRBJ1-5	CASTQPDFRLRPQHF	TGTGCCAGCACACAACCTGATTTCAGGTTACGGCCCCAGCATTTT
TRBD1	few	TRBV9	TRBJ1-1	CASDRVSNTEAFF	TGTGCCAGCGACAGGGTTTCGAACACTGAAGCTTTCTTT
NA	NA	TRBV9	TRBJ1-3	CASSVSPGTFSGNTIYF	TGTGCCAGCAGCGTATCTCCGGGGACCTTCTCTGGAAACACCATATATTTT
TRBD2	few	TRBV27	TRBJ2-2	CASSSLAGGTGELFF	TGTGCCAGCAGTTCTCTAGCGGGAGGAACCGGGGAGCTGTTTTTT
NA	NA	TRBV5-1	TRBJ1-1	CASSLGRENTEAFF	TGCGCCAGCAGCTTGGGACGGGAGAACACTGAAGCTTTCTTT
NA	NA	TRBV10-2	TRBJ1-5	CASSEYPGNQPQHF	TGCGCCAGCAGTGAGTATCCGGGAAATCAGCCCCAGCATTTT
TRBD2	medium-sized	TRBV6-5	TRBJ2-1	CASSQMAGGYNEQFF	TGTGCCAGCAGTCAGATGGCGGGGGGGTACAATGAGCAGTTCTTC
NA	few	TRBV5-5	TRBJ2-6	CASSLYFGSYSGANVLTF	TGTGCCAGCAGCTTGTACTTTGGATCGTACTCTGGGGCCAACGTCCTGACTTTC
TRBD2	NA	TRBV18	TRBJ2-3	CASSTLAGDTDTQYF	TGTGCCAGCTCAACACTAGCGGGAGACACAGATACGCAGTATTTT
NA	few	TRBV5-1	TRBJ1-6	CASSPGFMSYSPLHF	TGCGCCAGCAGTCCCGGGTTTATGTCGTATTCACCCCTCCACTTT
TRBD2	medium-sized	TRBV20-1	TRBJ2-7	CSARDSGRDYEQYF	TGCAGTGCTAGAGATTCCGGGAGGGACTACGAGCAGTACTTC
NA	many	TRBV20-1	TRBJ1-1	CSVGLRDSRRSMNTEAFF	TGCAGTGTCGGTCTACGCGACAGCCGACGCAGTATGAACACTGAAGCTTTCTTT
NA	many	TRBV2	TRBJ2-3	CASSPLGGSPTDTQYF	TGTGCCAGCAGTCCCTTAGGGGGATCCCCCACAGATACGCAGTATTTT
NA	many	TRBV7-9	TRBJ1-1	CASTGSGAVSTEAFF	TGTGCCAGCACGGGGTCAGGGGCAGTAAGCACTGAAGCTTTCTTT
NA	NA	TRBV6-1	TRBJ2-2	CASSQCGWELFF	TGTGCCAGCAGCCAATGCGGCTGGGAGCTGTTTTTT
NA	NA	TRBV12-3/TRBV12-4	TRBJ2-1	CASSRRDNEQFF	TGTGCCAGCAGTCGCAGGGACAATGAGCAGTTCTTC
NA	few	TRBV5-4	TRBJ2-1	CASSPPPYNEQFF	TGTGCCAGCAGCCCCCCCCCCTACAATGAGCAGTTCTTC
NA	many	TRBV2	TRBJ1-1	CASSEGSGLRTEAFF	TGTGCCAGCAGTGAAGGGTCGGGTCTTCGCACTGAAGCTTTCTTT
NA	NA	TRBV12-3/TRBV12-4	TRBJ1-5	CASSFKLRLEKGGQPQHF	TGTGCCAGCAGTTTTAAACTGCGGCTTGAGAAAGGTGGTCAGCCCCAGCATTTT
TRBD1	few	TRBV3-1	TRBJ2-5	CASSPRTGSQETQYF	TGTGCCAGCAGCCCGCGGACAGGCAGCCAAGAGACCCAGTACTTC
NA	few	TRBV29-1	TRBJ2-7	CSVEELRGEGYEQYF	TGCAGCGTTGAAGAATTGCGAGGGGAAGGCTACGAGCAGTACTTC
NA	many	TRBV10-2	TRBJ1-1	CASEDNRGEAFF	TGCGCCAGCGAGGACAATCGAGGTGAAGCTTTCTTT
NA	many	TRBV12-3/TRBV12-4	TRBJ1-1	CASSWNTEAFF	TGTGCCAGCAGTTGGAACACTGAAGCTTTCTTT
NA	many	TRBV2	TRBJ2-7	CASSPGAHEQYF	TGTGCCAGCAGCCCCGGGGCCCACGAGCAGTACTTC
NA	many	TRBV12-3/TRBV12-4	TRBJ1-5	CGHDRGPGQFQEVDQPQHF	TGTGGCCATGATCGTGGGCCCGGACAGTTTCAGGAGGTTGATCAGCCCCAGCATTTT
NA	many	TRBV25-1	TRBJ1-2	CASSERTSYGYTF	TGTGCCAGCAGTGAACGGACTTCCTATGGCTACACCTTC
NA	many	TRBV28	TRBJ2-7	CASRPGPSYEQYF	TGTGCCAGCAGGCCCGGGCCCTCCTACGAGCAGTACTTC